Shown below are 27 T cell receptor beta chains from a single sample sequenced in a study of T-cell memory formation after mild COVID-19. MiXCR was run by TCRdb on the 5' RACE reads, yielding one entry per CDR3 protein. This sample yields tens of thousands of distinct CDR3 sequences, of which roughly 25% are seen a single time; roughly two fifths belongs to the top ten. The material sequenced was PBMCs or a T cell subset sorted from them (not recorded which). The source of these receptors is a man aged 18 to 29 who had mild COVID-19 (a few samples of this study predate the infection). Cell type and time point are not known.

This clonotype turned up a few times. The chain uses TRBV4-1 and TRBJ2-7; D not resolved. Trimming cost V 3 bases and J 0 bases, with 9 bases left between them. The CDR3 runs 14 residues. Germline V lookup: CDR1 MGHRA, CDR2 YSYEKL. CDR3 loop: CASSQSAISYEQYF. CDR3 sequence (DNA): TGCGCCAGCAGCCAGAGTGCAATCTCCTACGAGCAGTACTTC.

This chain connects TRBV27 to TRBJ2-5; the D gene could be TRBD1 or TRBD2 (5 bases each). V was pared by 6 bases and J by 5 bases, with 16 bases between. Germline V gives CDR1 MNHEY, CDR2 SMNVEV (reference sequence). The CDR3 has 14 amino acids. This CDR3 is CASRPPGPWETQYF. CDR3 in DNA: TGTGCCAGCAGGCCCCCGGGGCCGTGGGAGACCCAGTACTTC.

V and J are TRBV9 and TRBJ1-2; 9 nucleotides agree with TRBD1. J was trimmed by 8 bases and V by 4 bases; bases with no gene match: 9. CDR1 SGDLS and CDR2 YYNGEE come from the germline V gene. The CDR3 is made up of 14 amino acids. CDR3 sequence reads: CASSLTTGGRGYTF. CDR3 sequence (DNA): TGTGCCAGCAGCCTTACTACAGGGGGCCGGGGCTACACCTTC.

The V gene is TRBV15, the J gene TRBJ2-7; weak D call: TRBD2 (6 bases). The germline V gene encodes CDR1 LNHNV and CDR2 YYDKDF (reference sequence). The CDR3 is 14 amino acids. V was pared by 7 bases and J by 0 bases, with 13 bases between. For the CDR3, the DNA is TGTGCCACCAACCAGTGGGGGGTCTCCTACGAGCAGTACTTC. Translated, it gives CATNQWGVSYEQYF. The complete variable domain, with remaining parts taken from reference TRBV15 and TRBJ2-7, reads DAMVIQNPRYQVTQFGKPVTLSCSQTLNHNVMYWYQQKSSQAPKLLFHYYDKDFNNEADTPDNFQSRRPNTSFCFLDIRSPGLGDTAMYLCATNQWGVSYEQYFGPGTRLTVT.

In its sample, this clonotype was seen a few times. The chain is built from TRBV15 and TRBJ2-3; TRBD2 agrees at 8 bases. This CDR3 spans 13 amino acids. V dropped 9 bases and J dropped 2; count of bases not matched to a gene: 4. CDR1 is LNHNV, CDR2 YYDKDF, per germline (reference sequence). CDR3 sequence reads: CATSGGNTDTQYF. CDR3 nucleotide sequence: TGTGCCACAAGCGGGGGAAACACAGATACGCAGTATTTT. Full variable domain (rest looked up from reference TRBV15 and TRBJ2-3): DAMVIQNPRYQVTQFGKPVTLSCSQTLNHNVMYWYQQKSSQAPKLLFHYYDKDFNNEADTPDNFQSRRPNTSFCFLDIRSPGLGDTAMYLCATSGGNTDTQYFGPGTRLTVL.

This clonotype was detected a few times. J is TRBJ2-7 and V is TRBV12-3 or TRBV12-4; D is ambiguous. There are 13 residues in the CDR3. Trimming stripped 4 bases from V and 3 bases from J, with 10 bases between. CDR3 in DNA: TGTGCCAGCAGTTCTCGGCCCTACTACGAGCAGTACTTC. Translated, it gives CASSSRPYYEQYF.

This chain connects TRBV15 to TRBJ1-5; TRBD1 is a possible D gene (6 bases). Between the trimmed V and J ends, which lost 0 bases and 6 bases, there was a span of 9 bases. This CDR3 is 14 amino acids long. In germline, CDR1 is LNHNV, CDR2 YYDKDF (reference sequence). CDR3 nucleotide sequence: TGTGCCACCAGCAGAGATAGGGGGGGTCAGCCCCAGCATTTT. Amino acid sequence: CATSRDRGGQPQHF.

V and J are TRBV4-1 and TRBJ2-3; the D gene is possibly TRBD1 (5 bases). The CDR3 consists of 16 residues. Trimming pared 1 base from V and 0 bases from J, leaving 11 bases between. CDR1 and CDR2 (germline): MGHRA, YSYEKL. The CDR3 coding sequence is TGCGCCAGCAGCCAAGGTCGGACATATAGCACAGATACGCAGTATTTT. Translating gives CASSQGRTYSTDTQYF.

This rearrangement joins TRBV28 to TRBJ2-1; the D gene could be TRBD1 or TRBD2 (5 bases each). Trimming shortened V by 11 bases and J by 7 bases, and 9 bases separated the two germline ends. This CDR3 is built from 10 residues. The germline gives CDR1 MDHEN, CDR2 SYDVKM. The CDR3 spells CAWGKNEQFF. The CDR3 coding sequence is TGTGCCTGGGGGAAGAATGAGCAGTTCTTC.

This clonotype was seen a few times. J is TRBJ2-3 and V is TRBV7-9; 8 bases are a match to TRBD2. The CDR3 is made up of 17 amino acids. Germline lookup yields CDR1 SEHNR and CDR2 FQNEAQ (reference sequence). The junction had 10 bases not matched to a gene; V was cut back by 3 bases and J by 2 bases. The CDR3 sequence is CASSFVLAGKITDTQYF. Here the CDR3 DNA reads TGTGCCAGCAGCTTCGTGCTAGCGGGCAAAATCACAGATACGCAGTATTTT.

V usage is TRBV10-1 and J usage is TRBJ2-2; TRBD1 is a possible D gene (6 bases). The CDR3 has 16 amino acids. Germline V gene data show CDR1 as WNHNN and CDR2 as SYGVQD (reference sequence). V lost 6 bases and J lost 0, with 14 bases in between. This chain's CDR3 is CASSQRQDTNTGELFF. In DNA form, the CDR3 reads TGCGCCAGCAGCCAGCGACAGGACACGAACACCGGGGAGCTGTTTTTT.

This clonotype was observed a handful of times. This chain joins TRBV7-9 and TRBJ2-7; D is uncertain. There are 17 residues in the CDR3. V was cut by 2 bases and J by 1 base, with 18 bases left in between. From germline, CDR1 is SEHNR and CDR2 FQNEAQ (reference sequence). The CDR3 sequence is CASSLPPARRESYEQYF. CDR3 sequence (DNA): TGTGCCAGCAGCTTACCCCCAGCGAGAAGGGAATCCTACGAGCAGTACTTC.

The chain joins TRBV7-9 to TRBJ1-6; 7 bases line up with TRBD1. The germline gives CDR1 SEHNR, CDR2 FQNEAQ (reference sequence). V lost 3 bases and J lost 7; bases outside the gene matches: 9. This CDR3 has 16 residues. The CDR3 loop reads CASSFSGQRANSPLHF. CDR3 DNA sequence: TGTGCCAGCAGCTTCTCGGGACAGCGGGCAAATTCACCCCTCCACTTT.

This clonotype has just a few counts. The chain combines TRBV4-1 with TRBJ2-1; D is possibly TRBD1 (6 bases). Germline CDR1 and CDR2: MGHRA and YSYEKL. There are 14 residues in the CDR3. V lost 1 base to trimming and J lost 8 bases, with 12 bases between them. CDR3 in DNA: TGCGCCAGCAGCCAAGCAGCAGGGGCACATGAGCAGTTCTTC. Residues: CASSQAAGAHEQFF.

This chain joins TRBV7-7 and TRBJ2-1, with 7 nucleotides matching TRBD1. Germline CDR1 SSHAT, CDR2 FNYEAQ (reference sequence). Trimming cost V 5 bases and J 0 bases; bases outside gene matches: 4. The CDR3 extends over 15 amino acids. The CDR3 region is CASSADRDSYNEQFF. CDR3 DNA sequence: TGTGCCAGCAGCGCCGACAGGGACTCCTACAATGAGCAGTTCTTC.

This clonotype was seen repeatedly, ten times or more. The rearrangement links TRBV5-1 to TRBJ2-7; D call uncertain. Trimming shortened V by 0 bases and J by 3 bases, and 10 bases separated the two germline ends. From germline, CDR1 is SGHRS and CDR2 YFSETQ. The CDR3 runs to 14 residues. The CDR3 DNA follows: TGCGCCAGCAGCTTGGGAGGCGGACGCTACGAGCAGTACTTC. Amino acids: CASSLGGGRYEQYF.

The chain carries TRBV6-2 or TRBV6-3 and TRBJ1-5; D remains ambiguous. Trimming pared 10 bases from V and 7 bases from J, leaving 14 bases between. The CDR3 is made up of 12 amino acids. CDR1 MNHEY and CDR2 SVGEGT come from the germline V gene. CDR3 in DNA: TGTGCCATCCGGGAGTTTGGACAGCCCCAGCATTTT. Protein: CAIREFGQPQHF.

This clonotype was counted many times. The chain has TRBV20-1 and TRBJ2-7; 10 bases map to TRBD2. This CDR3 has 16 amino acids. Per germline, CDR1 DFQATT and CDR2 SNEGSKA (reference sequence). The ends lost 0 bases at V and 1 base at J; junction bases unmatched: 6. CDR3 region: CSARDVLAGMSYEQYF. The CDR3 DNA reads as TGCAGTGCTAGAGATGTACTAGCGGGGATGTCCTACGAGCAGTACTTC.

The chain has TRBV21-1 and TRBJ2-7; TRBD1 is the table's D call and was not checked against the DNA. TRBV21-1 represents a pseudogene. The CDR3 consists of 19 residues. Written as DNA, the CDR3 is TGTGCCAGCAGCCCGAACCAACCTAACAGGCGGCAAGGGTCCTACGAGCAGTACGTC. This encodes CASSPNQPNRRQGSYEQYV.

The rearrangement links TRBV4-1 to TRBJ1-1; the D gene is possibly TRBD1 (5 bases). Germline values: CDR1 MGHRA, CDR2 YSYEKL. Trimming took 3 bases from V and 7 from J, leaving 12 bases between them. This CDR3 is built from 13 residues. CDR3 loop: CASSHPAGVEAFF. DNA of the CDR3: TGCGCCAGCAGCCATCCTGCGGGGGTTGAAGCTTTCTTT.

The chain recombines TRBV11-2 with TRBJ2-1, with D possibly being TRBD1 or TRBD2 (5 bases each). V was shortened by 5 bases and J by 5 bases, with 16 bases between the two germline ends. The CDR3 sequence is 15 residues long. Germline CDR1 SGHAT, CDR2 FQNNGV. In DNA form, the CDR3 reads TGTGCCAGCAGCAAAGGGTTGGGACCGAACAATGAGCAGTTCTTC. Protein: CASSKGLGPNNEQFF.

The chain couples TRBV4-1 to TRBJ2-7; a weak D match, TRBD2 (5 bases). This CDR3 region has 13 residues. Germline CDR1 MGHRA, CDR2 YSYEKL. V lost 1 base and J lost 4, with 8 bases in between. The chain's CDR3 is CASSQVGGYEQYV. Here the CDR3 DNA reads TGCGCCAGCAGCCAAGTTGGAGGTTACGAGCAGTACGTC.

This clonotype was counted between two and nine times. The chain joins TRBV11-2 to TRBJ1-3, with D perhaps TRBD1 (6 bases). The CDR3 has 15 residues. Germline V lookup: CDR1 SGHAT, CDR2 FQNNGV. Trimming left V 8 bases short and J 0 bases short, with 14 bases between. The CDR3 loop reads CASGQGLDSGNTIYF. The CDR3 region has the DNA TGTGCCAGCGGCCAGGGGCTTGACTCTGGAAACACCATATATTTT.

The CDR3 DNA is TGTGCCAGCAGCCCTCAGGACAGGGGAAATGGCTACACCTTC. This translates into CASSPQDRGNGYTF. This chain connects TRBV27 to TRBJ1-2, with TRBD1 matching 9 bases. Germline CDR1 reads MNHEY; CDR2 reads SMNVEV (reference sequence). Unmatched junction bases numbered 8, after V lost 6 bases and J lost 6 bases. The CDR3 extends over 14 amino acids.

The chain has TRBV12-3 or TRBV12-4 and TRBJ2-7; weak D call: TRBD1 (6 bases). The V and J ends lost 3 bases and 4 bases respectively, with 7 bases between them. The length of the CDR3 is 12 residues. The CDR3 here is CASSFQGYEQYF. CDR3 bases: TGTGCCAGCAGTTTCCAGGGGTACGAGCAGTACTTC.

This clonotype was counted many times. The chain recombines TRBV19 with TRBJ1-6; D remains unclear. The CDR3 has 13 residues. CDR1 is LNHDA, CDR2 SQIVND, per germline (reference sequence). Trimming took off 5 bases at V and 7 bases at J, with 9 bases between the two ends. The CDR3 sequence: CASSLTENSPLHF. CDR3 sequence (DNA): TGTGCCAGTAGTCTCACGGAGAATTCACCCCTCCACTTT. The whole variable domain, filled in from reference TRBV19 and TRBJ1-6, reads DGGITQSPKYLFRKEGQNVTLSCEQNLNHDAMYWYRQDPGQGLRLIYYSQIVNDFQKGDIAEGYSVSREKKESFPLTVTSAQKNPTAFYLCASSLTENSPLHFGNGTRLTVT.

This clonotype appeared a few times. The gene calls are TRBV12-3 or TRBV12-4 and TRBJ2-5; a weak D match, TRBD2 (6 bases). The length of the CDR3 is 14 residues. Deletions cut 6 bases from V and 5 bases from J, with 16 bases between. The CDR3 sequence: CASRDEGGVETQYF. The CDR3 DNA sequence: TGTGCCAGCAGGGACGAGGGAGGCGTGGAGACCCAGTACTTC.